This entry lists 29 T cell receptor beta chains sequenced from one sample in a study of technical replicates of blood from a few donors listed by TCRdb under 2017. Libraries were constructed by the immunoSEQ multiplex PCR assay. The table comes from immuneACCESS by way of TCRdb, which keeps in-frame sequences with V and J called. Part of the clones is missing from these tables; in studies checked, under half for an unresolved V gene and the rest for unknown reasons. Across this sample there are about 100,000 clones, with 90% to 97% seen only once. Clones ranked in the top ten supply 0.22% of the sample. Sequenced material: T cells isolated from PBMCs. Source of these receptors: a human donor in good health.

The gene calls are TRBV25-1 and TRBJ2-2; D remains ambiguous. Germline CDR1 is MGHDK and CDR2 is SYGVNS. Trimming removed 5 bases at V and 0 bases at J, with 7 bases between. This CDR3 region has 14 residues. CDR3 nucleotides: TGTGCCAGCAGTCCCAGGACGAACACCGGGGAGCTGTTTTTT. This sequence encodes CASSPRTNTGELFF.

The chain links TRBV11-2 to TRBJ2-3, with D possibly being TRBD2 (6 bases). V was clipped by 1 base and J by 4 bases, with 21 bases between them. Germline V lookup: CDR1 SGHAT, CDR2 FQNNGV. The CDR3 totals 18 residues. In DNA, the CDR3 is TGTGCCAGCAGCTTAGGTTTGCATTCGGGACTTTCCCCAGATACGCAGTATTTT. This codes for CASSLGLHSGLSPDTQYF.

This rearrangement joins TRBV4-1 to TRBJ2-5, with D maybe TRBD1 (7 bases). The CDR3 totals 19 residues. Germline CDR1 and CDR2: MGHRA and YSYEKL. V lost 4 bases and J 1 base, leaving 25 bases between the germline ends. CDR3 DNA sequence: TGCGCCAGCAGCCCTCTGACAGGGAGGATTGAGCGGGCCCAAGAGACCCAGTACTTC. Its protein product is CASSPLTGRIERAQETQYF.

The V call is TRBV4-1, the J call TRBJ1-3; 8 positions agree with TRBD1. CDR1 is MGHRA and CDR2 is YSYEKL in the germline V gene. Losses at the gene ends were 5 bases for V and 4 bases for J; bases not matched to a gene: 7. The CDR3 sequence is 15 residues long. Here the CDR3 DNA reads TGCGCCAGCAGCGGCCGGGACAGGCTCGGAAACACCATATATTTT. Encoded protein: CASSGRDRLGNTIYF.

The genes are TRBV4-1 and TRBJ1-5; D is possibly TRBD1 (5 bases). In germline, CDR1 is MGHRA, CDR2 YSYEKL. The CDR3 runs to 18 residues. V was trimmed by 5 bases and J by 1 base, leaving 21 bases between them. The CDR3 spells CASSKGLIGGGSNQPQHF. Here the CDR3 DNA reads TGCGCCAGCAGCAAAGGCTTGATCGGGGGGGGAAGCAATCAGCCCCAGCATTTT.

This clone was observed once. The chain joins TRBV27 to TRBJ1-1; 10 bases are a match to TRBD1. Germline CDR1 and CDR2: MNHEY and SMNVEV (reference sequence). The CDR3 is made up of 14 amino acids. V trimming: 7 bases; J trimming: 1 base; junction bases outside the gene matches: 3. The DNA for the CDR3 is TGTGCCAGCACCCGGGACAGGGGGAACACTGAAGCTTTCTTT. The encoded protein is CASTRDRGNTEAFF.

The chain carries TRBV30 and TRBJ1-2; tentative D call: TRBD1 (6 bases). In germline, CDR1 is GTSNPN, CDR2 SVGIG (reference sequence). Trimming took 1 base from V and 8 from J, leaving 11 bases between them. CDR3 length: 12 amino acids. The CDR3 bases are TGTGCCTGGAGTGCAGGGGCGTGGGGCTACACCTTC. Amino acid sequence: CAWSAGAWGYTF.

This clone has only one observation. This chain connects TRBV6-1 to TRBJ2-5; 7 bases agree with TRBD1. The CDR3 extends over 15 amino acids. The V gene's germline CDR1 is MNHNS and CDR2 SASEGT. V lost 4 bases, J lost 2 bases, and 7 bases stayed unmatched. CDR3 amino acids: CASSAFGTEQETQYF. CDR3 sequence (DNA): TGTGCCAGCAGTGCCTTCGGGACAGAGCAAGAGACCCAGTACTTC.

The gene calls are TRBV4-1 and TRBJ1-6; weak D call: TRBD1 (5 bases). This CDR3 is 16 amino acids long. The V end was cut by 0 bases, the J end by 7 bases, with 13 bases between. In germline, CDR1 is MGHRA, CDR2 YSYEKL. CDR3 amino acids: CASSQEYGRENSPLHF. In nucleotides, the CDR3 is TGCGCCAGCAGCCAAGAATACGGCAGGGAAAATTCACCCCTCCACTTT.

The rearrangement uses TRBV5-1 and TRBJ2-5; D might be TRBD1 (6 bases). Germline assignment: CDR1 SGHRS and CDR2 YFSETQ. The germline V and J ends were trimmed by 0 bases and 4 bases, with 7 bases remaining between them. The CDR3 sequence is 13 residues long. The CDR3 bases are TGCGCCAGCAGCTTGGAACAGGGAGAGACCCAGTACTTC. As protein: CASSLEQGETQYF.

This chain links TRBV28 with TRBJ1-3, with 8 bases aligning to TRBD1. Germline CDR1 and CDR2: MDHEN and SYDVKM. Trimming took 3 bases from V and 4 from J; bases not matched to a gene: 5. The CDR3 totals 15 residues. DNA of the CDR3: TGTGCCAGCAGTTTTTCAGGGGGCGTGGGAAACACCATATATTTT. Translated: CASSFSGGVGNTIYF.

The chain couples TRBV5-1 to TRBJ2-7; 7 bases fit TRBD2. The J segment lost 2 bases and the V segment lost 4 bases, leaving 9 bases of the junction unmatched. Looked up from germline, CDR1 is SGHRS and CDR2 is YFSETQ. The CDR3 totals 15 residues. The CDR3 reads CASSARAAGAYEQYF. The CDR3 coding sequence is TGCGCCAGCAGCGCACGGGCGGCGGGGGCCTACGAGCAGTACTTC. The full variable domain, rest sourced from reference TRBV5-1 and TRBJ2-7, is KAGVTQTPRYLIKTRGQQVTLSCSPISGHRSVSWYQQTPGQGLQFLFEYFSETQRNKGNFPGRFSGRQFSNSRSEMNVSTLELGDSALYLCASSARAAGAYEQYFGPGTRLTVT.

This chain uses TRBV28 with TRBJ1-1; D might be TRBD1 (6 bases). Germline CDR1 MDHEN, CDR2 SYDVKM. The V gene lost 7 bases and the J gene lost 1 base, with 10 bases spanning the gap. This CDR3 contains 13 residues. The CDR3: CASTLGGNTEAFF. The DNA of the CDR3 is TGTGCCAGCACCTTAGGGGGGAACACTGAAGCTTTCTTT.

This chain links TRBV4-1 with TRBJ1-6; 10 bases line up with TRBD1. The trim removed 4 bases at V and 11 bases at J, leaving 14 bases unmatched. Germline V gene lookup returns CDR1 MGHRA and CDR2 YSYEKL. This CDR3 is built from 17 residues. CDR3 region: CASSPQTGGASVTPLHF. The CDR3 bases are TGCGCCAGCAGCCCACAGACAGGGGGCGCGAGCGTGACACCCCTCCACTTT.

The chain combines TRBV7-9 with TRBJ1-2; D call uncertain. CDR3 size: 16 residues. V shed 4 bases and J shed 4 bases, with 19 bases lying between them. In germline, CDR1 is SEHNR, CDR2 FQNEAQ (reference sequence). The CDR3 reads CASSSTQMAPSYGYTF. The CDR3 bases are TGTGCCAGCAGCTCGACACAAATGGCCCCCAGCTATGGCTACACCTTC.

In its sample, this clone was seen once. The chain links TRBV7-9 to TRBJ1-5; TRBD1 might be the D (5 bases). Trimming took 2 bases from V and 9 from J, leaving 14 bases between them. The CDR3 is 14 residues long. Germline V gives CDR1 SEHNR, CDR2 FQNEAQ (reference sequence). This CDR3 reads CASSLQGERGPQHF. The CDR3 DNA reads as TGTGCCAGCAGCTTACAGGGTGAACGCGGGCCCCAGCATTTT.

V is TRBV5-1 and J is TRBJ2-7; 11 bases match TRBD2. V shed 2 bases and J 2 bases; nucleotides not matched to a gene: 3. The length of the CDR3 is 15 residues. Germline V CDR1 and CDR2: SGHRS, YFSETQ. The CDR3 loop is CASSFGTSGAYEQYF. CDR3 bases: TGCGCCAGCAGCTTCGGGACTAGCGGAGCCTACGAGCAGTACTTC.

This chain uses TRBV18 with TRBJ2-7; D is uncertain. The CDR3 has 12 residues. CDR1 and CDR2 (germline): KGHSH, LQKENI. Trimming removed 3 bases from V and 0 bases from J, with 3 bases in between. For the CDR3, the DNA is TGTGCCAGCTCACCCAGCTCCTACGAGCAGTACTTC. This codes for CASSPSSYEQYF.

The V and J genes are TRBV6-1 and TRBJ2-7; D might be TRBD2 (6 bases). CDR3 length equals 14 residues. V lost 2 bases, J lost 1 base, and 9 bases lay in between. Germline-derived CDR1 and CDR2 are MNHNS and SASEGT. In nucleotides, the CDR3 is TGTGCCAGCAGTGAATTGGGGGGATCCTACGAGCAGTACTTC. The encoded protein is CASSELGGSYEQYF.

The chain joins TRBV7-9 to TRBJ1-2; D unclear. The V end lost 4 bases, the J end lost 6 bases, and 21 bases lay between the germline ends. This CDR3 spans 16 amino acids. CDR1 SEHNR and CDR2 FQNEAQ come from the germline V gene (reference sequence). The CDR3 region is CASSSYGRTEMDGYTF. In DNA, the CDR3 is TGTGCCAGCAGCTCATATGGGCGGACTGAAATGGATGGCTACACCTTC. Full variable domain (remainder filled in from reference TRBV7-9 and TRBJ1-2): DTGVSQNPRHKITKRGQNVTFRCDPISEHNRLYWYRQTLGQGPEFLTYFQNEAQLEKSRLLSDRFSAERPKGSFSTLEIQRTEQGDSAMYLCASSSYGRTEMDGYTFGSGTRLTVV.

This chain joins TRBV7-3 and TRBJ2-3, with 11 nucleotides matching TRBD1. This CDR3 spans 16 amino acids. The V and J ends lost 5 bases and 4 bases, in that order; junction bases with no gene match: 8. Germline V gene lookup returns CDR1 SGHTA and CDR2 FQGTGA. The CDR3 region is CASSQTPGQGADTQYF. The CDR3 nucleotides read TGTGCCAGCAGCCAAACACCGGGACAGGGGGCAGATACGCAGTATTTT.

The chain is built from TRBV7-3 and TRBJ1-1, with D uncertain. V was clipped by 2 bases and J by 6 bases, with 13 bases between them. This CDR3 contains 14 residues. Germline CDR1 is SGHTA and CDR2 is FQGTGA. The CDR3 here is CASSLEEGGSEAFF. CDR3 DNA: TGTGCCAGCAGCTTAGAGGAGGGTGGATCTGAAGCTTTCTTT.

CDR3 protein: CASSMSSVADTQYF. The CDR3, as DNA: TGTGCCAGTAGTATGTCTAGCGTGGCAGATACGCAGTATTTT. The rearrangement joins TRBV19 to TRBJ2-3; possible D gene TRBD2, 6 bases. The CDR3 has 14 residues. Trimming stripped 3 bases from V and 4 bases from J, with 11 bases between. Looked up from germline, CDR1 is LNHDA and CDR2 is SQIVND (reference sequence).

This clone appeared a single time. The chain couples TRBV11-2 to TRBJ2-3; 8 positions agree with TRBD2. The V segment lost 1 base and the J segment 2 bases; nucleotides outside the gene matches: 11. From germline, CDR1 is SGHAT and CDR2 FQNNGV. The CDR3 runs 18 residues. CDR3 region: CASSLGGTSFTFTDTQYF. The CDR3 nucleotides read TGTGCCAGCAGCTTAGGGGGGACTAGTTTTACTTTCACAGATACGCAGTATTTT. The full variable domain, in which reference TRBV11-2 and TRBJ2-3 provide the parts outside the CDR3, is EAGVAQSPRYKIIEKRQSVAFWCNPISGHATLYWYQQILGQGPKLLIQFQNNGVVDDSQLPKDRFSAERLKGVDSTLKIQPAKLEDSAVYLCASSLGGTSFTFTDTQYFGPGTRLTVL.

The V call is TRBV7-9, the J call TRBJ2-2; 14 nucleotides align to TRBD2. Losses at the gene ends were 4 bases for V and 3 bases for J; bases not matched to a gene: 10. This CDR3 comprises 19 residues. CDR1 and CDR2 from the germline V gene are SEHNR and FQNEAQ (reference sequence). CDR3 coding DNA: TGTGCCAGCAGCTCCCCGGGACTAGCGGGAGTAAGGGACACCGGGGAGCTGTTTTTT. This encodes CASSSPGLAGVRDTGELFF.

The chain links TRBV6-1 to TRBJ1-4; 9 positions agree with TRBD1. V lost 8 bases and J lost 7; bases outside the gene matches: 8. Germline V lookup: CDR1 MNHNS, CDR2 SASEGT. The CDR3 is 14 residues long. The CDR3 spells CASARGQGGEKLFF. Written as DNA, the CDR3 is TGTGCCAGCGCCCGGGGACAGGGAGGTGAAAAACTGTTTTTT.

This clone was seen a single time. The chain couples TRBV7-6 to TRBJ2-1, with D possibly being TRBD1 (5 bases). Germline V CDR1 and CDR2: SGHVS, FNYEAQ. This CDR3 is 14 amino acids long. Trimming took off 3 bases at V and 5 bases at J, with 11 bases between the two ends. In DNA form, the CDR3 reads TGTGCCAGCAGCTTTATCGAAGGGGACAATGAGCAGTTCTTC. This codes for CASSFIEGDNEQFF. Combining the CDR3 with reference TRBV7-6 and TRBJ2-1 gives the whole variable domain GAGVSQSPRYKVTKRGQDVALRCDPISGHVSLYWYRQALGQGPEFLTYFNYEAQQDKSGLPNDRFSAERPEGSISTLTIQRTEQRDSAMYRCASSFIEGDNEQFFGPGTRLTVL.

The chain has TRBV2 and TRBJ1-2; 10 bases are a match to TRBD1. Germline lookup yields CDR1 SNHLY and CDR2 FYNNEI. This CDR3 region has 16 residues. The V segment lost 2 bases and the J segment 4 bases; nucleotides outside the gene matches: 7. CDR3: CASSEKGDRGRYGYTF. In DNA, the CDR3 is TGTGCCAGCAGTGAAAAGGGGGACAGGGGACGCTATGGCTACACCTTC.

The CDR3 region has the DNA TGTGCCAGCAGCCAAGATGTCGGGGTGCGTTCCCTCTATGGCTACACCTTC. This codes for CASSQDVGVRSLYGYTF. The V and J genes are TRBV14 and TRBJ1-2; D not certain. This CDR3 is 17 amino acids long. Germline-derived CDR1 and CDR2 are SGHDN and FVKESK. V lost 0 bases, J lost 4 bases, and 18 bases lay in between.